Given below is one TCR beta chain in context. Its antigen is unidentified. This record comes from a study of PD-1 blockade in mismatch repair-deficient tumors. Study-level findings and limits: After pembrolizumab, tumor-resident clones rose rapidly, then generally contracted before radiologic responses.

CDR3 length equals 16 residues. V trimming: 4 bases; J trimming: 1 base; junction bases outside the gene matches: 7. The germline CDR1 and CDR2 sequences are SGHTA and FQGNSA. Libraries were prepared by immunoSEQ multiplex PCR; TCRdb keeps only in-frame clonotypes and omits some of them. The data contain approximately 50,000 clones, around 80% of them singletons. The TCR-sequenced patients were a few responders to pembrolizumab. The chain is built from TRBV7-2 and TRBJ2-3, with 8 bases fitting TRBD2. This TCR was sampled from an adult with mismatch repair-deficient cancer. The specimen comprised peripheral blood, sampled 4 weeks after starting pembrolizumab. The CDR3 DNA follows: TGTGCCAGCAGCTCAATAGCGGGAAAGGGCACAGATACGCAGTATTTT. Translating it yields CASSSIAGKGTDTQYF.